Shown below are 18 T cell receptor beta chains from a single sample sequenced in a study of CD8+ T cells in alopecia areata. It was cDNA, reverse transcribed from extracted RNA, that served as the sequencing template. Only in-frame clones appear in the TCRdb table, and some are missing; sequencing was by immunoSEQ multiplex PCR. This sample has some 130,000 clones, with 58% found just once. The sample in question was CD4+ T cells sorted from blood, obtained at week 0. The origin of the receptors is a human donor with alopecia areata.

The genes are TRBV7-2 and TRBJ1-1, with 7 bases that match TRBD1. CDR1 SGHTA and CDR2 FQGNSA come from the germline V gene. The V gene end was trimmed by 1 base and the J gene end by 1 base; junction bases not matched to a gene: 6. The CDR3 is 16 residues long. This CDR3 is CASSLEPTGSNTEAFF. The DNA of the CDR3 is TGTGCCAGCAGCTTAGAGCCGACAGGGTCGAACACTGAAGCTTTCTTT.

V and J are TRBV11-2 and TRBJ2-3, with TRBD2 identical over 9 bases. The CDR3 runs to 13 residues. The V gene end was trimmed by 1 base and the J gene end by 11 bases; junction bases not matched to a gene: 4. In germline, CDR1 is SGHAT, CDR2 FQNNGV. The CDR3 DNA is TGTGCCAGCAGCTTAGTACGCGGGGGGGTGCAGTATTTT. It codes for CASSLVRGGVQYF.

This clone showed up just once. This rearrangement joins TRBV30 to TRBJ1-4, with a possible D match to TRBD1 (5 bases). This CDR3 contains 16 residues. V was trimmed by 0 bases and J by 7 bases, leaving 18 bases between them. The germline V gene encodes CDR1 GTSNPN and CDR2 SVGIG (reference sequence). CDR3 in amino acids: CAWSVGVGGASEKLFF. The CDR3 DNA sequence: TGTGCCTGGAGTGTCGGGGTAGGAGGGGCGAGTGAAAAACTGTTTTTT.

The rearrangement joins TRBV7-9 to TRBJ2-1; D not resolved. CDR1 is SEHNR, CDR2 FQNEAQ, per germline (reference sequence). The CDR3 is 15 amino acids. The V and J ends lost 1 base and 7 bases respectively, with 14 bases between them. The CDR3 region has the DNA TGTGCCAGCAGCTTAGGCAGTCCCAACACTAATGAGCAGTTCTTC. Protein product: CASSLGSPNTNEQFF.

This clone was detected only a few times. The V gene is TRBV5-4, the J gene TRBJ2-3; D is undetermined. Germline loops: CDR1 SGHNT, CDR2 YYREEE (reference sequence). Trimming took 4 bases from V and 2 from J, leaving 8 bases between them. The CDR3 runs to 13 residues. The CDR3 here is CASSTELTDTQYF. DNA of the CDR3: TGTGCCAGCAGCACCGAACTCACAGATACGCAGTATTTT.

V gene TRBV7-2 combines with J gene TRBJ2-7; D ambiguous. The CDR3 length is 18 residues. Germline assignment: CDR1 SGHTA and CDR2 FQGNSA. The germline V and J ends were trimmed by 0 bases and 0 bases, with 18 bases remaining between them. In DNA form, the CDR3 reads TGTGCCAGCAGCTTAGCAGGGCCAGGTATGGTGAGCTCCTACGAGCAGTACTTC. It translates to CASSLAGPGMVSSYEQYF.

CDR3 in amino acids: CASSRWDSNQPQHF. As DNA, the CDR3 is TGTGCCAGTAGTAGGTGGGACAGCAATCAGCCCCAGCATTTT. The V gene is TRBV19, the J gene TRBJ1-5; D perhaps matches TRBD1 (5 bases). The V and J ends lost 4 bases and 1 base respectively, with 8 bases between them. The CDR3 totals 14 residues. Germline lookup yields CDR1 LNHDA and CDR2 SQIVND (reference sequence).

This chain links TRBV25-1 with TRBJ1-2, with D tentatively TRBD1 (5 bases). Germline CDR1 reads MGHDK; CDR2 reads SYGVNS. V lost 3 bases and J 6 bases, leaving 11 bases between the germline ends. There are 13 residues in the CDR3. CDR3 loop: CASSEVRGHGYTF. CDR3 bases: TGTGCCAGCAGTGAGGTGAGGGGACATGGCTACACCTTC.

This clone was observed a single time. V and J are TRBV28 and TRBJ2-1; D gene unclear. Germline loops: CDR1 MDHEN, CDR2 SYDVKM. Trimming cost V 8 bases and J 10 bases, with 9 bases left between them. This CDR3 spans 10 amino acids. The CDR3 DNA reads TGTGCCAGCCCTCTCTACGAGCAGTTCTTC. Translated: CASPLYEQFF.

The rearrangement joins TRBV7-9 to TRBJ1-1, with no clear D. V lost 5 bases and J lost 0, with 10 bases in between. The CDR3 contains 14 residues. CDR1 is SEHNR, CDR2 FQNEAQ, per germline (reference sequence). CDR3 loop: CASSLPILNTEAFF. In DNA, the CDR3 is TGTGCCAGCAGCCTACCGATACTGAACACTGAAGCTTTCTTT.

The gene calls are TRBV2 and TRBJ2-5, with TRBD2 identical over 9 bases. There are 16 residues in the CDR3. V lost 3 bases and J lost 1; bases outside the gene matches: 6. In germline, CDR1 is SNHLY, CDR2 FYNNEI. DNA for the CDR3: TGTGCCAGCAGTGAGAGGGCAGCGGGGGGCCAAGAGACCCAGTACTTC. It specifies CASSERAAGGQETQYF.

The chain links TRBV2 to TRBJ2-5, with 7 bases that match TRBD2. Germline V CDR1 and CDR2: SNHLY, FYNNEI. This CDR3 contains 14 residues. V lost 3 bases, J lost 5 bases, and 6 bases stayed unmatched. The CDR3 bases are TGTGCCAGCAGTGAGACTAGCCGTACGGAGACCCAGTACTTC. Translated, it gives CASSETSRTETQYF.

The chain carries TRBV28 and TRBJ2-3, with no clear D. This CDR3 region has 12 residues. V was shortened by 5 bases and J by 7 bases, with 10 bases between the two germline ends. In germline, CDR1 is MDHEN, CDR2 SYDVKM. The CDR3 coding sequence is TGTGCCAGCAGTACCTCCCCGTATACGCAGTATTTT. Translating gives CASSTSPYTQYF.

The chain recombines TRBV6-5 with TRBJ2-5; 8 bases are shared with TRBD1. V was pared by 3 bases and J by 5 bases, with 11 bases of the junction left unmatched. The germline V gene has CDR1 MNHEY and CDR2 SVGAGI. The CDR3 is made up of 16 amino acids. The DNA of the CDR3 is TGTGCCAGCAGTTATATGGCTGGACAGGGATTTGAGACCCAGTACTTC. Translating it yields CASSYMAGQGFETQYF.

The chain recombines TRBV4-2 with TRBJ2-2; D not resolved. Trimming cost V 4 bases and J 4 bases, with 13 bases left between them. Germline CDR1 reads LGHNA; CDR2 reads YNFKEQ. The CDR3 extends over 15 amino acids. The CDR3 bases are TGTGCCAGCAGCCCGCCGAACCGCCCCACCGGGGAGCTGTTTTTT. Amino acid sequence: CASSPPNRPTGELFF.

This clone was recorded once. The CDR3 spells CASRSGLAGALYF. DNA of the CDR3: TGTGCCAGCAGGTCGGGACTAGCGGGAGCCCTGTACTTC. The rearrangement joins TRBV25-1 to TRBJ2-7; 14 bases are a match to TRBD2. The germline gives CDR1 MGHDK, CDR2 SYGVNS. V dropped 6 bases and J dropped 12; count of bases not matched to a gene: 7. This CDR3 spans 13 amino acids.

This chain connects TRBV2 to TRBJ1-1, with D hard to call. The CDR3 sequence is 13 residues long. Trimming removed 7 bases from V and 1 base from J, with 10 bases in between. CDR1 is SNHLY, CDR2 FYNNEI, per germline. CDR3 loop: CASNAGRNTEAFF. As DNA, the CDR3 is TGTGCCAGCAATGCCGGGCGGAACACTGAAGCTTTCTTT.

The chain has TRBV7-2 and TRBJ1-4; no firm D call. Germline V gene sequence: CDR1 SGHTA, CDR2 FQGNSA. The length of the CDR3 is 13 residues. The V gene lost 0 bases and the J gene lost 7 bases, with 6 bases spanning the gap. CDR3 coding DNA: TGTGCCAGCAGCTTAGCTCGGAGTGAAAAACTGTTTTTT. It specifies CASSLARSEKLFF. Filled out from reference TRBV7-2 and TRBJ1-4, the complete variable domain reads GAGVSQSPSNKVTEKGKDVELRCDPISGHTALYWYRQSLGQGLEFLIYFQGNSAPDKSGLPSDRFSAERTGGSVSTLTIQRTQQEDSAVYLCASSLARSEKLFFGSGTQLSVL.